This entry lists 25 T cell receptor beta chains sequenced from one sample in a study of T cells in localized non-small cell lung cancer. TCRdb's copy holds only in-frame clones and misses some; the assay was immunoSEQ multiplex PCR. The table records 55,000 or so clones, roughly 75% of them present only once. This specimen was PBMCs, taken before any cancer treatment. These receptors all stem from a woman aged 40-69 years with stage II lung adenocarcinoma.

In this sample, this clone turned up a few times. The rearrangement uses TRBV2 and TRBJ1-1, with a possible D match to TRBD1 (6 bases). CDR1 is SNHLY and CDR2 is FYNNEI in the germline V gene. The CDR3 extends over 17 amino acids. V shed 6 bases and J shed 3 bases, with 23 bases lying between them. Written as DNA, the CDR3 is TGTGCCAGCAGGGTTCCCGGGACACAACCCGGGGACACTGAAGCTTTCTTT. Amino acid sequence: CASRVPGTQPGDTEAFF.

The CDR3 region is CASSWAGLLDGELFF. CDR3 DNA sequence: TGTGCCAGCAGCTGGGCGGGACTCCTCGACGGGGAGCTGTTTTTT. J is TRBJ2-2 and V is TRBV5-4; TRBD2 is a possible D gene (6 bases). Germline assignment: CDR1 SGHNT and CDR2 YYREEE (reference sequence). The germline V and J ends were trimmed by 3 bases and 7 bases, with 16 bases remaining between them. This CDR3 spans 15 amino acids.

V gene TRBV18 combines with J gene TRBJ1-6, with D maybe TRBD1 (5 bases). This CDR3 region has 15 residues. V lost 6 bases to trimming and J lost 7 bases, with 16 bases between them. Germline CDR1 and CDR2: KGHSH and LQKENI. CDR3 nucleotide sequence: TGTGCCAGCTCCTCGACAGTCCTAAAGAATTCACCCCTCCACTTT. Translating it yields CASSSTVLKNSPLHF.

This chain connects TRBV7-9 to TRBJ1-4; 7 nucleotides match TRBD1. This CDR3 is built from 15 residues. Germline V CDR1 and CDR2: SEHNR, FQNEAQ (reference sequence). J was trimmed by 5 bases and V by 4 bases; bases with no gene match: 7. As DNA, the CDR3 is TGTGCCAGCAGCTCGCCGGGACAGCGAAATGAAAAACTGTTTTTT. This codes for CASSSPGQRNEKLFF.

This chain joins TRBV15 and TRBJ1-2; D is perhaps TRBD1 (5 bases). There are 15 residues in the CDR3. CDR1 and CDR2 from the germline V gene are LNHNV and YYDKDF (reference sequence). Trimming removed 0 bases at V and 6 bases at J, with 14 bases between. CDR3 nucleotide sequence: TGTGCCACCAGCAGAGATAGAAGGGGTTCTAATGGCTACACCTTC. Encoded protein: CATSRDRRGSNGYTF. Together with reference TRBV15 and TRBJ1-2, the CDR3 gives the full variable domain: DAMVIQNPRYQVTQFGKPVTLSCSQTLNHNVMYWYQQKSSQAPKLLFHYYDKDFNNEADTPDNFQSRRPNTSFCFLDIRSPGLGDTAMYLCATSRDRRGSNGYTFGSGTRLTVV.

This chain uses TRBV7-3 with TRBJ2-3; 14 bases are shared with TRBD2. The CDR3 has 16 residues. V lost 6 bases and J lost 4; bases outside the gene matches: 6. Per the germline V gene, CDR1 is SGHTA and CDR2 is FQGTGA. The CDR3 is CASRLPGLAGADTQYF. CDR3 DNA: TGTGCCAGCAGGTTGCCGGGACTAGCGGGGGCAGATACGCAGTATTTT.

The rearrangement uses TRBV5-1 and TRBJ1-3; D is unclear. V was pared by 1 base and J by 0 bases, with 11 bases between. CDR3 length: 16 amino acids. Germline lookup yields CDR1 SGHRS and CDR2 YFSETQ. The CDR3 DNA is TGCGCCAGCAGCTTGCCCGGGCGAGGCTCTGGAAACACCATATATTTT. Protein product: CASSLPGRGSGNTIYF.

This chain links TRBV6-6 with TRBJ1-6; D is possibly TRBD1 (5 bases). The germline V gene has CDR1 MNHNY and CDR2 SVGAGI (reference sequence). There are 15 residues in the CDR3. The V and J ends lost 2 bases and 11 bases respectively, with 16 bases between them. CDR3 sequence reads: CASSYGDYEDAPLHF. CDR3 bases: TGTGCCAGCAGTTACGGGGACTACGAGGATGCACCCCTCCACTTT.

The chain recombines TRBV5-6 with TRBJ2-7, with TRBD1 matching 10 bases. V lost 1 base and J lost 5; bases outside the gene matches: 6. Looked up from germline, CDR1 is SGHDT and CDR2 is YYEEEE. The CDR3 runs to 15 residues. The CDR3: CASSLMGQGSDEQYF. The CDR3 bases are TGTGCCAGCAGCTTGATGGGACAGGGGTCAGACGAGCAGTACTTC.

V usage is TRBV28 and J usage is TRBJ2-3; possible D gene TRBD2, 7 bases. Germline V lookup: CDR1 MDHEN, CDR2 SYDVKM. V gave up 11 bases and J gave up 0 bases, with 18 bases separating them. The CDR3 covers 15 residues. The CDR3 reads CAVEGGGLSTDTQYF. The CDR3 DNA follows: TGTGCCGTAGAGGGGGGGGGCCTTAGCACAGATACGCAGTATTTT. Drawing the rest from reference TRBV28 and TRBJ2-3, the complete variable domain is DVKVTQSSRYLVKRTGEKVFLECVQDMDHENMFWYRQDPGLGLRLIYFSYDVKMKEKGDIPEGYSVSREKKERFSLILESASTNQTSMYLCAVEGGGLSTDTQYFGPGTRLTVL.

This clone has more than one count but fewer than ten. V usage is TRBV18 and J usage is TRBJ1-1; TRBD1 matches 7 bases. CDR1 and CDR2 from the germline V gene are KGHSH and LQKENI. With V trimmed by 1 base and J by 2 bases, 4 bases remained unmatched. This CDR3 has 15 residues. DNA for the CDR3: TGTGCCAGCTCACCACAGGGACAGATCAACACTGAAGCTTTCTTT. This sequence encodes CASSPQGQINTEAFF.

The rearrangement joins TRBV4-1 to TRBJ1-1, with D possibly TRBD1 on 6 matching bases. V was shortened by 3 bases and J by 7 bases, with 21 bases between the two germline ends. The CDR3 has 16 amino acids. Per germline, CDR1 MGHRA and CDR2 YSYEKL. The CDR3 DNA is TGCGCCAGCAGCCAGACGATGGACAGTCAGGGTCGTGAAGCTTTCTTT. Translated, it gives CASSQTMDSQGREAFF.

V is TRBV28 and J is TRBJ2-5, with D possibly TRBD1 on 5 matching bases. This CDR3 comprises 14 residues. Germline lookup yields CDR1 MDHEN and CDR2 SYDVKM. V lost 5 bases, J lost 0 bases, and 10 bases lay in between. The DNA for the CDR3 is TGTGCCAGCAGTCCCTCAGGGAACCAAGAGACCCAGTACTTC. This gives the protein CASSPSGNQETQYF.

This chain joins TRBV11-1 and TRBJ2-3; 10 nucleotides match TRBD2. Germline CDR1 and CDR2: SGHAT and FQDESV (reference sequence). The CDR3 covers 15 residues. The J segment lost 4 bases and the V segment lost 5 bases, leaving 6 bases of the junction unmatched. This CDR3 reads CASSISSGGADTQYF. The CDR3, as DNA: TGTGCCAGCAGCATTTCTAGCGGGGGCGCAGATACGCAGTATTTT.

This rearrangement joins TRBV7-3 to TRBJ1-6, with 10 bases lining up with TRBD1. The CDR3 length is 15 residues. The V segment lost 2 bases and the J segment 7 bases; nucleotides outside the gene matches: 2. The germline gives CDR1 SGHTA, CDR2 FQGTGA. This CDR3 reads CASSLWTGGNSPLHF. CDR3 nucleotide sequence: TGTGCCAGCAGCTTATGGACAGGGGGAAATTCACCCCTCCACTTT.

The chain employs TRBV7-2 and TRBJ2-3; D is uncertain. The CDR3 has 17 residues. With 1 base removed from V and 0 bases from J, the gap between germline ends came to 14 bases. Germline lookup yields CDR1 SGHTA and CDR2 FQGNSA. CDR3 region: CASSLGKATWSTDTQYF. In nucleotides, the CDR3 is TGTGCCAGCAGCTTAGGGAAGGCGACATGGAGCACAGATACGCAGTATTTT.

This chain connects TRBV19 to TRBJ1-5, with a tentative D call TRBD1 (6 bases). V was clipped by 3 bases and J by 9 bases, with 15 bases between them. The CDR3 covers 14 residues. Germline-derived CDR1 and CDR2 are LNHDA and SQIVND (reference sequence). CDR3 coding DNA: TGTGCCAGTAGTATCGAAACAGGGAGGTTGCCCCAGCATTTT. Protein: CASSIETGRLPQHF. Full variable domain (rest looked up from reference TRBV19 and TRBJ1-5): DGGITQSPKYLFRKEGQNVTLSCEQNLNHDAMYWYRQDPGQGLRLIYYSQIVNDFQKGDIAEGYSVSREKKESFPLTVTSAQKNPTAFYLCASSIETGRLPQHFGDGTRLSIL.

The chain is built from TRBV2 and TRBJ2-4; D gene unclear. The CDR3 runs 12 residues. The V gene's germline CDR1 is SNHLY and CDR2 FYNNEI. V was cut by 5 bases and J by 5 bases, with 7 bases left in between. The CDR3 DNA reads TGTGCCAGCAGTCGAGAGCAAAACATTCAGTACTTC. Residues: CASSREQNIQYF.

V usage is TRBV14 and J usage is TRBJ2-7; the D gene is possibly TRBD2 (5 bases). This CDR3 is 13 amino acids long. From germline, CDR1 is SGHDN and CDR2 FVKESK. Trimming took 4 bases from V and 0 from J, leaving 7 bases between them. CDR3 bases: TGTGCCAGCAGCCCCCGGGACTCCTACGAGCAGTACTTC. This codes for CASSPRDSYEQYF.

The chain uses TRBV4-1 and TRBJ1-1; the D gene is possibly TRBD1 (6 bases). The V end was cut by 4 bases, the J end by 4 bases, with 16 bases between. Germline CDR1 is MGHRA and CDR2 is YSYEKL. The CDR3 totals 15 residues. The CDR3 sequence is CASSPYRDFGTEAFF. The CDR3 nucleotides read TGCGCCAGCAGCCCTTACAGGGACTTCGGCACTGAAGCTTTCTTT.

The chain is built from TRBV28 and TRBJ1-5; 10 bases align to TRBD1. The CDR3 totals 13 residues. Germline V gives CDR1 MDHEN, CDR2 SYDVKM. Germline trimming cut 7 bases from V and 7 bases from J; bases unmatched to any gene: 4. CDR3 loop: CASMTGGRQPQHF. CDR3 coding DNA: TGTGCCAGCATGACAGGGGGCCGCCAGCCCCAGCATTTT. Full variable domain (rest looked up from reference TRBV28 and TRBJ1-5): DVKVTQSSRYLVKRTGEKVFLECVQDMDHENMFWYRQDPGLGLRLIYFSYDVKMKEKGDIPEGYSVSREKKERFSLILESASTNQTSMYLCASMTGGRQPQHFGDGTRLSIL.

J is TRBJ2-3 and V is TRBV28; D unclear. Trimming removed 3 bases at V and 6 bases at J, with 4 bases between. Germline V gives CDR1 MDHEN, CDR2 SYDVKM. The CDR3 consists of 11 residues. Written as DNA, the CDR3 is TGTGCCAGCAGTTTGGGGGATACGCAGTATTTT. This translates into CASSLGDTQYF. Using reference TRBV28 and TRBJ2-3 for the parts outside the CDR3, the full variable domain is DVKVTQSSRYLVKRTGEKVFLECVQDMDHENMFWYRQDPGLGLRLIYFSYDVKMKEKGDIPEGYSVSREKKERFSLILESASTNQTSMYLCASSLGDTQYFGPGTRLTVL.

J is TRBJ2-7 and V is TRBV15, with 7 bases lining up with TRBD1. Germline CDR1 LNHNV, CDR2 YYDKDF (reference sequence). This CDR3 has 15 residues. With V trimmed by 0 bases and J by 3 bases, 5 bases remained unmatched. The CDR3 sequence: CATSRDPGQVYEQYF. For the CDR3, the DNA is TGTGCCACCAGCAGAGATCCAGGACAGGTCTACGAGCAGTACTTC.

In this sample, this clone turned up a few times. The V call is TRBV4-1, the J call TRBJ1-1, with TRBD1 matching 8 bases. CDR1 is MGHRA and CDR2 is YSYEKL in the germline V gene. The CDR3 is 14 residues long. Trimming cost V 3 bases and J 8 bases; bases outside gene matches: 8. The CDR3 DNA reads as TGCGCCAGCAGCCATGGACAGGGTACGGCCGAAGCTTTCTTT. It is translated as CASSHGQGTAEAFF.

The chain recombines TRBV19 with TRBJ2-1; 10 bases align to TRBD1. The junction had 0 bases not matched to a gene; V was cut back by 1 base and J by 3 bases. The CDR3 length is 15 residues. Germline CDR1 is LNHDA and CDR2 is SQIVND (reference sequence). DNA of the CDR3: TGTGCCAGTAGTATAGGGACAGGGGGCTACAATGAGCAGTTCTTC. It specifies CASSIGTGGYNEQFF.